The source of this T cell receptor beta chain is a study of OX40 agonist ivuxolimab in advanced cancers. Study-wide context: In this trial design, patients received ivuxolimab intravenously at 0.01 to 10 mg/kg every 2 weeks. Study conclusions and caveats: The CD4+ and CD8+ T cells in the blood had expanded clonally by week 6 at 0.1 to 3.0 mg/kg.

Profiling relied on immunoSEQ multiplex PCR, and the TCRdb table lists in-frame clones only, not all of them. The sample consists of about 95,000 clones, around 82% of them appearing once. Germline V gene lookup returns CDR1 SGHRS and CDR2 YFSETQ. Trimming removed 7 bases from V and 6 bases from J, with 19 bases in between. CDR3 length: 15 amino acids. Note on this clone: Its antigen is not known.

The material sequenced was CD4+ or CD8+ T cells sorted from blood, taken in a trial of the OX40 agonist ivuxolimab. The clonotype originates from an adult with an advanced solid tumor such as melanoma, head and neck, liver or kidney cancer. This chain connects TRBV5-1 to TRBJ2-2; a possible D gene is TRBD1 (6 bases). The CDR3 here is CASSLGGHGAGELFF. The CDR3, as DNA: TGCGCCAGCTCTTTAGGGGGACACGGCGCCGGGGAGCTGTTTTTT.